This TCR beta chain was sequenced for a study of neurological immune-mediated disorders. Regarding the study as a whole: Across subjects, no CDR3 amino acid sequence appeared in expanded clones of more than one subject, a finding that suggested private repertoires in all groups.

TCRdb called the 5' RACE reads again in MiXCR, with one record for every CDR3 protein. The sample contains fewer than 85,000 distinct CDR3 sequences, roughly 15% of which appear only once. The V gene's germline CDR1 is MNHEY and CDR2 SVGAGI. The ends lost 6 bases at V and 3 bases at J; junction bases unmatched: 11. The length of the CDR3 is 16 residues. This clonotype showed up many times. The target antigen is unknown. The sequenced sample was PBMCs. The sequence was collected from a woman aged 40-49 years in good health. The V gene is TRBV6-5, the J gene TRBJ1-1; 9 bases match TRBD1. DNA for the CDR3: TGTGCCAGCAGCCCCGGGACAGGGACGGTAGACACTGAAGCTTTCTTT. Protein sequence: CASSPGTGTVDTEAFF.